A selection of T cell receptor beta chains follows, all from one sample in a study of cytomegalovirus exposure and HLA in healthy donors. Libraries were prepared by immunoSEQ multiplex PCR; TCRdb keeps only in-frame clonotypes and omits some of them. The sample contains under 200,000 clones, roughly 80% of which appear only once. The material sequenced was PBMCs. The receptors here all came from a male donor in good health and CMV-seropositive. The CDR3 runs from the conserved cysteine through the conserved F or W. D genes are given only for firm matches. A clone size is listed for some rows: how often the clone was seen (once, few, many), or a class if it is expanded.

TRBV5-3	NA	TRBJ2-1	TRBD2	TGTGCCAGAAGCTGTCGACTAGCGGGGAGAACCTACAATGAGCAGTTCTTC	CARSCRLAGRTYNEQFF
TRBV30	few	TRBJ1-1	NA	TGTGCCTGGACCAGGCCTAGGACAGTGAACACTGAAGCTTTCTTT	CAWTRPRTVNTEAFF
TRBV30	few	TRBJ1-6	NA	TGTGCCGGAGGGTCTTATAATTCACCCCTCCACTTT	CAGGSYNSPLHF
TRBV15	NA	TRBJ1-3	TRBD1	TGTGCCACCCGGGGACAGAACTCTGGAAACACCATATATTTT	CATRGQNSGNTIYF
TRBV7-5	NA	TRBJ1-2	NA	TGTGTCAGAAGCGGTTGGGACAGAACTTTCCTCTATGGCTACACCTTC	CVRSGWDRTFLYGYTF
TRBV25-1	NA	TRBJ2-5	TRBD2	TGTGCCAGCAGTGAGTCAAGGTCTAGCGGGAGTTTTGAGACCCAGTACTTC	CASSESRSSGSFETQYF
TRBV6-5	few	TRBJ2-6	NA	TGTGCCAGCAGCCCCCGGGGGACTGGGGCCAACGTCCTGACTTTC	CASSPRGTGANVLTF
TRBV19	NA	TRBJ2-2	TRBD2	TGTGCCAGTAGTATAGATCGTACTAGCGCGGCGAACACCGGGGAGCTGTTTTTT	CASSIDRTSAANTGELFF
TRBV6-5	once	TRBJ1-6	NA	TGTGCCAGCAGTTTCGGACGAGGGCGTGAGAATTCACCCCTCCACTTT	CASSFGRGRENSPLHF
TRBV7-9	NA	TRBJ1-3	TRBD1	TGTGCCAGCAGCTTAGGGTTCAGGGGGCCTGATGGAAACACCATATATTTT	CASSLGFRGPDGNTIYF
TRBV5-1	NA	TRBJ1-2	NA	TGCGCCAGCAGCCCGGAGGGGATTGCTAACTATGGCTACACCTTC	CASSPEGIANYGYTF
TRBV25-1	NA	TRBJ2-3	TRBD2	TGTGCCAGCAGTGATTCCGGGACTAGCGGGTTGGATACGCAGTATTTT	CASSDSGTSGLDTQYF
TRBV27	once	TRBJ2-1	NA	TGTGCCAGCATCACCCGTCCGGGAGTTCAGTGGAATGAGCAGTTCTTC	CASITRPGVQWNEQFF
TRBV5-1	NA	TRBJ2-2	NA	TGCGCCAGCAGCTTGAGCCAGGCCACCGGGGAGCTGTTTTTT	CASSLSQATGELFF
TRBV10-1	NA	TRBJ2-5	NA	TGCGCCAGCAGTGACTCCGACAGCAGGGAGACCCAGTACTTC	CASSDSDSRETQYF
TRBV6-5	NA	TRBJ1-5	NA	TGTGCCAGCAGTGCCACCGGGAATAGCAATCAGCCCCAGCATTTT	CASSATGNSNQPQHF
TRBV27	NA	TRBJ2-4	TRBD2	TGTGCCAGCAGTTTATCGGGGGGGTCGGGGGCCAAAAACATTCAGTACTTC	CASSLSGGSGAKNIQYF
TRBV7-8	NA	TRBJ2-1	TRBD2	TGTGCCAGCAGCCCCTCCGGGACTAGAGGGGACAATGAGCAGTTCTTC	CASSPSGTRGDNEQFF
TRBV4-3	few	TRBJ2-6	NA	TGCGCCAGCAGCAAAGACAGGACTAACGCTGGGGCCAACGGCCTGACTTTC	CASSKDRTNAGANGLTF
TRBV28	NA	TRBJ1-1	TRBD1	TGTGCCAGCAGTCAGGGGGCACGCCGGGCTTTCTTT	CASSQGARRAFF
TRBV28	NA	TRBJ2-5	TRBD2	TGTGCCATCCTTTCCGGGGGGGCCCAAGAGACCCAGTACTTC	CAILSGGAQETQYF
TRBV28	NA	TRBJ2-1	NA	TGTGCCAGCAGCCCCTACAGAGATGGCAATGAGCAGTTCTTC	CASSPYRDGNEQFF
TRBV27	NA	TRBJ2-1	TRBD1	TGTGCCAGCGCTGGAGGACAGGGGACCAATGAGCAGTTCTTC	CASAGGQGTNEQFF
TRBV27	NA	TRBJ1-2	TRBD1	TGTGCCAGCTTTGACAGGGTACGCTATGGCTACACCTTC	CASFDRVRYGYTF
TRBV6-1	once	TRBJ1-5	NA	TGTGCCAGCAGTGGACGAGGTCGGGAGCCCCAGCATTTT	CASSGRGREPQHF
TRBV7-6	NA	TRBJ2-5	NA	TGTGCCAGCAGCTCCCCCCCCGACTATACGATCGTGGAGACCCAGTACTTC	CASSSPPDYTIVETQYF
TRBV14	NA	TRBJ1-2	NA	TGTGCCAGCAGCCAAGATCGACAGGCGCTCTCGGGCTACACCTTC	CASSQDRQALSGYTF
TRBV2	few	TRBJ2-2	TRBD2	TGTGCCAGCAGAGCCCCCGGGACTAGCCTGAACACCGGGGAGCTGTTTTTT	CASRAPGTSLNTGELFF
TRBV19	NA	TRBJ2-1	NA	TGTGCCAGTAGTATTAGTCGGGGGCTTCAGGGGGATGAGCAGTTCTTC	CASSISRGLQGDEQFF
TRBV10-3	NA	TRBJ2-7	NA	TGTGCCACCAACCTAGGGAGCGGGACAGGAGAGCAGTACTTC	CATNLGSGTGEQYF
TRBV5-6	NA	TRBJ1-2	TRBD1	TGTGCCAGCAGATTGGTGACCGGGACAGCCGATGGCTACACCTTC	CASRLVTGTADGYTF